This TCR beta chain was captured by sequencing in a study of blood T cells in healthy people across ages. About the research overall: Per every two T cells, about one barcoded beta molecule was captured by template switching.

Isolation recovered at least 6 million PBMCs from every sample. The study, taken as a whole, reports: It was found that TCR beta diversity correlated strongly with the percentage of naive T cells.

On this clonotype: Its matching antigen is unknown.

A J-beta primer mix and a sample-barcoded 5' primer were used in a second PCR of roughly 6 to 11 cycles. A 12-random-nucleotide template-switch adaptor tagged each cDNA molecule. One entry per CDR3 protein results from TCRdb running MiXCR on the 5' RACE reads. Of 1,300,000 or so distinct CDR3 sequences listed, 59% were seen once; the top ten hold more than 6%. This TCR was recovered from a man between 18 and 35 years old in good health. Sequencing used blood.

In DNA, the CDR3 is TGTGCCAGCAGTTGGGGACTCCCGGGGGATGAGCAGTTCTTC. Its translation is CASSWGLPGDEQFF. The chain uses TRBV12-3 or TRBV12-4 and TRBJ2-1; possibly TRBD2 for D (6 bases). V was pared by 4 bases and J by 8 bases, with 15 bases between. The CDR3 is 14 amino acids.